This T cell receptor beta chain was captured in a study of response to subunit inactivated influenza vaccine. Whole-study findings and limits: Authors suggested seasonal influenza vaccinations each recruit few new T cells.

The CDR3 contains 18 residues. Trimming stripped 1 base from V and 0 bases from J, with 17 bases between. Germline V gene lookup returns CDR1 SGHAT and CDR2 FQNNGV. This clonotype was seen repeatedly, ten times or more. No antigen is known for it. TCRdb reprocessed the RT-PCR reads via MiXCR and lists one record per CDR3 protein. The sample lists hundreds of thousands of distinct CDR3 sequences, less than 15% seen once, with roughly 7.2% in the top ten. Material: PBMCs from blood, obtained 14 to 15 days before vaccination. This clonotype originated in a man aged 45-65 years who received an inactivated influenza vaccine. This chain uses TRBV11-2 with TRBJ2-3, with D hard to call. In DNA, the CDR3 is TGTGCCAGCAGCTTAGTGGTCGGGTATGGCCTTAGCACAGATACGCAGTATTTT. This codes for CASSLVVGYGLSTDTQYF.